These 9 T cell receptor beta chains were all obtained from the same sample, sequenced in a study of T cell repertoires in cytomegalovirus infection. One entry per CDR3 protein, called by TCRdb with MiXCR from the reads. The sample holds just over 300,000 distinct CDR3 sequences; roughly 17% are singletons and the top ten take more than 10%. The sample consisted of PBMCs. Receptor source: a human donor in good health (CMV status not recorded). Some clones in this sample may be carry-over from other donors' samples.

This clonotype has more than one count but fewer than ten. The CDR3 DNA reads TGCAGTGCTAGAGACCCGGGACAGGAGAGCACAGATACGCAGTATTTT. It specifies CSARDPGQESTDTQYF. V gene TRBV20-1 combines with J gene TRBJ2-3; 8 nucleotides match TRBD1. This CDR3 has 16 amino acids. The germline V gene encodes CDR1 DFQATT and CDR2 SNEGSKA (reference sequence). V shed 0 bases, J shed 0 bases, and the junction held 5 bases outside the gene matches.

This clonotype occurred many times. The J gene is TRBJ1-1, the V gene TRBV7-2; D unresolved. V lost 8 bases to trimming and J lost 7 bases, with 17 bases between them. The CDR3 totals 13 residues. Germline loops: CDR1 SGHTA, CDR2 FQGNSA. CDR3 in DNA: TGTGCCAGCGGCGGATCGAAGAAGGGTGAAGCTTTCTTT. This codes for CASGGSKKGEAFF.

V gene TRBV6-1 combines with J gene TRBJ2-2; no reliable D call. In germline, CDR1 is MNHNS, CDR2 SASEGT. Trimming removed 6 bases at V and 0 bases at J, with 8 bases between. The CDR3 has 14 amino acids. In DNA form, the CDR3 reads TGTGCCAGCAGGATTCGAGCGAACACCGGGGAGCTGTTTTTT. Translating gives CASRIRANTGELFF.

This clonotype was observed at least ten times. The V and J genes are TRBV28 and TRBJ1-2; 10 bases line up with TRBD1. The germline V gene encodes CDR1 MDHEN and CDR2 SYDVKM. The V gene end was trimmed by 6 bases and the J gene end by 8 bases; junction bases not matched to a gene: 21. The CDR3 has 18 residues. This chain's CDR3 is CASRRQGALPDPLWGYTF. The CDR3 DNA reads TGTGCCAGCAGACGACAGGGGGCCCTCCCGGATCCTCTATGGGGCTACACCTTC.

Regarding this clonotype: Given a much more abundant clone one base away, this may be a read error. This chain links TRBV3-1 with TRBJ1-5; a possible D gene is TRBD1 (5 bases). The CDR3 runs to 12 residues. V was pared by 5 bases and J by 5 bases, with 7 bases between. Germline CDR1 reads LGHDT; CDR2 reads YNNKEL (reference sequence). The CDR3: CASSAGDQPQHF. CDR3 coding DNA: TGTGCCAGCAGCGCGGGGGATCAGCCCCAGCATTTT.

This clonotype has just a few counts. The V and J genes are TRBV6-2 or TRBV6-3 and TRBJ2-1; D is undetermined. Germline V gene lookup returns CDR1 MNHEY and CDR2 SVGEGT. Trimming removed 3 bases at V and 0 bases at J, with 9 bases between. This CDR3 comprises 15 residues. The CDR3 region has the DNA TGTGCCAGCAGTTATATGGCGGTCTCCTACAATGAGCAGTTCTTC. Translating gives CASSYMAVSYNEQFF.

At least ten counts were recorded for this clonotype. The chain carries TRBV6-1 and TRBJ2-7; weak D call: TRBD2 (5 bases). V dropped 2 bases and J dropped 5 bases, with 10 bases sitting between them. Germline V lookup: CDR1 MNHNS, CDR2 SASEGT. This CDR3 contains 13 residues. CDR3 sequence reads: CASSEIRGNEQYF. CDR3 coding DNA: TGTGCCAGCAGTGAAATTCGAGGGAACGAGCAGTACTTC.

In its sample, this clonotype was seen a few times. The chain uses TRBV7-2 and TRBJ2-5; TRBD2 is a possible D gene (7 bases). Germline lookup yields CDR1 SGHTA and CDR2 FQGNSA. V was shortened by 5 bases and J by 4 bases, with 14 bases between the two germline ends. CDR3 length: 14 amino acids. The CDR3 DNA reads as TGTGCCAGCAGCGGGGGGGGGGGGCGAGAGACCCAGTACTTC. It translates to CASSGGGGRETQYF.

The J gene is TRBJ2-3, the V gene TRBV6-5, with unresolved D. Trimming stripped 2 bases from V and 7 bases from J, with 10 bases between. The CDR3 has 13 residues. Looked up from germline, CDR1 is MNHEY and CDR2 is SVGAGI. The CDR3, as DNA: TGTGCCAGCAGTTACGACCAAGGAAATACGCAGTATTTT. Its translation is CASSYDQGNTQYF.